This entry describes one TCR beta chain. Its target is unknown. PCR employed 60 Vbeta and 13 Jbeta primers. In the study's own analysis: As a later analysis found, there were 70 million to 80 million unique TCR beta chains, of which about 10 million were shared. The method was immunoSEQ multiplex PCR; TCRdb's version includes in-frame clones alone and lacks a portion of them. The DNA gave D and trimming, while V, J and clone size come from that table. The sample contains some 130,000 clones, 80% to 85% of which appear only once. The sample is drawn from a study of cytomegalovirus exposure and HLA in healthy donors. Overall study context: As released early, the data held 70 million to 95 million unique TCRs from HLA-typed donors. Findings of the study overall: Cytomegalovirus status was reportedly diagnosed by the classifier with high specificity and sensitivity.

The TCR comes from a human donor in good health. Material: PBMCs.

The CDR3 DNA reads as TGTGCCAGCAGCCCGACAGGGGCGGTCTACGAGCAGTACTTC. This codes for CASSPTGAVYEQYF. The rearrangement joins TRBV28 to TRBJ2-5; TRBD1 matches at 8 bases. The J call is in doubt because the DNA end fits TRBJ2-7 better. Germline assignment: CDR1 MDHEN and CDR2 SYDVKM. The CDR3 length is 14 residues.